This TCR beta chain was captured in a study of tumor-infiltrating lymphocytes in primary liver carcinoma. Looking at the study overall: Primary liver carcinoma in the patients was surgically resected. The patients, men and women alike, were aged 30 to 69 years.

Study-wide points: Unsorted bulk samples meant CD4+ and CD8+ repertoires went uncompared.

TCR beta cDNA came from about 450 ng total RNA, primed with a constant-region primer. Generation of the TCR beta libraries relied on three nested multiplex PCR rounds using slightly modified ARM-PCR. It was with TRBV1-TRBV30 forward primers and a C-beta reverse primer that the first two PCR rounds were run, at around 9 cycles each. TCRdb re-analysed the multiplex PCR reads in MiXCR, keeping a single row per CDR3 protein. Of about 200,000 distinct CDR3 sequences in the sample, less than 70% were seen once. For this clonotype: Its antigen is unidentified.

CDR1 is GTSNPN, CDR2 SVGIG, per germline (reference sequence). V lost 8 bases, J lost 4 bases, and 5 bases stayed unmatched. The CDR3 has 12 residues. Unsorted whole blood supplied the blood RNA, and germline DNA was isolated too. Chronic HBV infection, which was untreated, was present in the patients. This receptor was obtained from an older woman with primary liver carcinoma and hepatitis B virus infection. This chain links TRBV30 with TRBJ1-2; 9 nucleotides agree with TRBD1. The sample was peripheral blood. Here the CDR3 reads CARTTGGYGYTF. The CDR3, as DNA: TGTGCCCGCACGACAGGGGGCTATGGCTACACCTTC.